The clone carrying this T cell receptor beta chain was seen just once. Deletions cut 7 bases from V and 5 bases from J, with 14 bases between. The germline V gene has CDR1 SGHTA and CDR2 FQGNSA. The CDR3 is 13 amino acids. This specimen belongs to a study of blood T cell repertoires in COVID-19. Study background: T cells, B-cell-depleted T cells, or PBMCs supplied cDNA or gDNA.

Repertoires were generated with immunoSEQ multiplex PCR, while TCRdb's copy carries only in-frame clones and drops some. The data hold approximately 82,000 clones, with around 85% observed a single time. This rearrangement joins TRBV7-2 to TRBJ2-5; TRBD2 is a possible D gene (5 bases). The sample was peripheral blood. This TCR derives from a woman between 65 and 79 years old with active or convalescent COVID-19. CDR3 region: CASINGPGETQYF. In DNA form, the CDR3 reads TGTGCCAGCATAAACGGGCCGGGGGAGACCCAGTACTTC. The full variable domain, rest sourced from reference TRBV7-2 and TRBJ2-5, is GAGVSQSPSNKVTEKGKDVELRCDPISGHTALYWYRQSLGQGLEFLIYFQGNSAPDKSGLPSDRFSAERTGGSVSTLTIQRTQQEDSAVYLCASINGPGETQYFGPGTRLLVL.